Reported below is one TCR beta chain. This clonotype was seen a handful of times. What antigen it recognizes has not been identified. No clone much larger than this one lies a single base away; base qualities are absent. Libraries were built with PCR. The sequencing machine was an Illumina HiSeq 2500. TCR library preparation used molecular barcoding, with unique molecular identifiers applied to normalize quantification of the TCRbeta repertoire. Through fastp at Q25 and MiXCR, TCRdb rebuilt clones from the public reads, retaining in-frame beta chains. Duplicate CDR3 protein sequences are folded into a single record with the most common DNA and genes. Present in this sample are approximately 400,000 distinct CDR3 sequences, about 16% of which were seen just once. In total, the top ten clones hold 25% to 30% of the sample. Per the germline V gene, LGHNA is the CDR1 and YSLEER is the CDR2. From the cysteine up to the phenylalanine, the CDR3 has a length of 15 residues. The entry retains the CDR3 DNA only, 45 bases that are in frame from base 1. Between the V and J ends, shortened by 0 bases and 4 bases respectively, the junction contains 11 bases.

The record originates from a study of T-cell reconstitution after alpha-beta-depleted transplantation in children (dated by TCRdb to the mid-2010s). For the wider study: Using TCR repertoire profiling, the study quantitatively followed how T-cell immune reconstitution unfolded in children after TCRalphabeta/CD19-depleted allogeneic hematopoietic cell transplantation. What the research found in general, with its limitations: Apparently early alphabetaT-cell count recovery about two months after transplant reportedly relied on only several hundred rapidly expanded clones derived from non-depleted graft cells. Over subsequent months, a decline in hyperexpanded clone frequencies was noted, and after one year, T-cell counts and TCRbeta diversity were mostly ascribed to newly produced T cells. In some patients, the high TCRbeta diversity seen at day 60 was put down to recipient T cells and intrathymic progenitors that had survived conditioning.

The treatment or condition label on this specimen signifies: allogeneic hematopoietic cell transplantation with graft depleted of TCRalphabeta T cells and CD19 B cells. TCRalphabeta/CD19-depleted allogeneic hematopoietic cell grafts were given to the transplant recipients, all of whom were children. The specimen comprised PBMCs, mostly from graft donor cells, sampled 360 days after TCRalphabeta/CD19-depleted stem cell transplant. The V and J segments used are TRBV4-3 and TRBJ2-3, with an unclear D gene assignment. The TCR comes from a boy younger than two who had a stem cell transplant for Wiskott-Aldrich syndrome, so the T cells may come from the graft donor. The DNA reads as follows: TGCGCCAGCAGCCAAGAGGTGGGCAGTTCAGATACGCAGTATTTT. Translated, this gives CASSQEVGSSDTQYF.